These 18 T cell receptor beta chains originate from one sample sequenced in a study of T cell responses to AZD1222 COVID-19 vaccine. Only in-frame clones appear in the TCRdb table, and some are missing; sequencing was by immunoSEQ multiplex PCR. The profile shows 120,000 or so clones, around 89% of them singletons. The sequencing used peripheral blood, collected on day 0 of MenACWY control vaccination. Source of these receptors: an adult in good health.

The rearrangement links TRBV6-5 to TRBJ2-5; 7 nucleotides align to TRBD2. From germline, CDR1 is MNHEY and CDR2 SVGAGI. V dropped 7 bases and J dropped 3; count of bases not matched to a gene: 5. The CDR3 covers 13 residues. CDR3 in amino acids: CASIPGGKETQYF. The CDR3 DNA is TGTGCCAGCATTCCGGGGGGAAAAGAGACCCAGTACTTC.

CDR3 in amino acids: CATSDRGLASNEQFF. The CDR3, as DNA: TGTGCCACCAGTGATCGTGGACTAGCGAGCAATGAGCAGTTCTTC. The rearrangement links TRBV24-1 to TRBJ2-1; TRBD2 aligns across 9 bases. This CDR3 is built from 15 residues. The germline CDR1 and CDR2 sequences are KGHDR and SFDVKD. Trimming at V came to 3 bases and at J to 6 bases, leaving 5 bases not matched to a gene.

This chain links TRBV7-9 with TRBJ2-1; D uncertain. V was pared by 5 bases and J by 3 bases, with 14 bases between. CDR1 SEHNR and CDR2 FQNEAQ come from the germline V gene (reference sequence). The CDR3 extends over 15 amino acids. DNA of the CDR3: TGTGCCAGCAGCCCGGTTCCTAGAGGCTACAATGAGCAGTTCTTC. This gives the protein CASSPVPRGYNEQFF.

This CDR3 is CACGQGAVNSPLHF. The CDR3 DNA reads TGTGCCTGCGGCCAGGGGGCCGTCAATTCACCCCTCCACTTT. The chain couples TRBV30 to TRBJ1-6, with TRBD1 matching 8 bases. With V trimmed by 6 bases and J by 7 bases, 8 bases remained unmatched. The CDR3 is 14 residues long. CDR1 and CDR2 (germline): GTSNPN, SVGIG (reference sequence).

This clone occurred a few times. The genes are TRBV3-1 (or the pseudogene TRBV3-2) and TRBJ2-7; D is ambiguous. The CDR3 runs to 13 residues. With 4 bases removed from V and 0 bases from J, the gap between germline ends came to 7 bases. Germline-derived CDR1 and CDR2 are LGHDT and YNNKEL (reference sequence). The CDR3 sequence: CASSRQSSYEQYF. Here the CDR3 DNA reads TGTGCCAGCAGCCGCCAAAGCTCCTACGAGCAGTACTTC.

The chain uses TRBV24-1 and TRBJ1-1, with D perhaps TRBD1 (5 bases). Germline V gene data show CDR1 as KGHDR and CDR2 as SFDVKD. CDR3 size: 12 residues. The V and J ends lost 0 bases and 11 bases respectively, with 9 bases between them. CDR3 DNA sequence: TGTGCCACCAGTGATTTGCAAGGGGTCGCTTTCTTT. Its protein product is CATSDLQGVAFF.

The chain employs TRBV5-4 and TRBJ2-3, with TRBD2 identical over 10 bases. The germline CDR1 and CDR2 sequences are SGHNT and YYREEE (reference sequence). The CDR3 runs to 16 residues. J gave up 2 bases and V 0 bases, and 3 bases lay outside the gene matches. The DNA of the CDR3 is TGTGCCAGCAGCTTGGGAGCGGGAGGGCCCACAGATACGCAGTATTTT. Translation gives CASSLGAGGPTDTQYF.

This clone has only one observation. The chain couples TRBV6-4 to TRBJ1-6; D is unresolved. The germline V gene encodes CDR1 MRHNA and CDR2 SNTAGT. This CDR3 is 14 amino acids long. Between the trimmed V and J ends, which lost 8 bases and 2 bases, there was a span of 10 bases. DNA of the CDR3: TGTGCCAGCGCTCAGGATACCTATAATTCACCCCTCCACTTT. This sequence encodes CASAQDTYNSPLHF.

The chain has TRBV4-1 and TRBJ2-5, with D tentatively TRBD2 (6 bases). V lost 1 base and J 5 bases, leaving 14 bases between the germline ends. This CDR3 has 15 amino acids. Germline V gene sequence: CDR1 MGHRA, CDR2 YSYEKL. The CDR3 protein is CASSQARGGGETQYF. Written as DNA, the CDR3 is TGCGCCAGCAGCCAAGCGAGGGGCGGAGGGGAGACCCAGTACTTC.

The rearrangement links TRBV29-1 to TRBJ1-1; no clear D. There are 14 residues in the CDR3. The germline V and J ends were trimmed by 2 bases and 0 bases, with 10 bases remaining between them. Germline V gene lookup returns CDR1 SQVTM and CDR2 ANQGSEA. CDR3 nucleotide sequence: TGCAGCGTTGAATTATGGACGGTGAACACTGAAGCTTTCTTT. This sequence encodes CSVELWTVNTEAFF.

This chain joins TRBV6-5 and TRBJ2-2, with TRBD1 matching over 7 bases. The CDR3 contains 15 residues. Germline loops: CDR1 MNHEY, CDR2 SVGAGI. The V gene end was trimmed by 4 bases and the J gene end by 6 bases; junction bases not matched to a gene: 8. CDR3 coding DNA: TGTGCCAGCAGTTCCCGGACAGGATGGGCCGGGGAGCTGTTTTTT. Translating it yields CASSSRTGWAGELFF.

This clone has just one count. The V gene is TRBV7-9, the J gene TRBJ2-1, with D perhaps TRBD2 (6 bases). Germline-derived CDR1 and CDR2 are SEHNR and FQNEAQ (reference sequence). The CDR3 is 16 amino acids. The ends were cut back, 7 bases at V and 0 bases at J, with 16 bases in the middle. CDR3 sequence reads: CASMGTGTGSYNEQFF. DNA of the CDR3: TGTGCCAGCATGGGAACCGGGACTGGCTCCTACAATGAGCAGTTCTTC.

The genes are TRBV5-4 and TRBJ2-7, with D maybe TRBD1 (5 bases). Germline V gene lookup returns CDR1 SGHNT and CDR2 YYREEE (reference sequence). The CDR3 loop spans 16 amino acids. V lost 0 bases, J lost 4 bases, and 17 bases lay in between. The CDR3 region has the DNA TGTGCCAGCAGCTTGGATTTTCCAGGGAAGAGGTACGAGCAGTACTTC. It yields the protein CASSLDFPGKRYEQYF.

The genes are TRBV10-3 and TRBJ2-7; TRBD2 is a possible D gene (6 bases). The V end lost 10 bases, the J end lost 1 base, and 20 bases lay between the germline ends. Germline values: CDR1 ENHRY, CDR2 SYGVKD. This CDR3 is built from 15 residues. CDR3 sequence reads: CATTPGRGISYEQYF. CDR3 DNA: TGTGCCACCACGCCCGGGCGGGGAATTTCCTACGAGCAGTACTTC.

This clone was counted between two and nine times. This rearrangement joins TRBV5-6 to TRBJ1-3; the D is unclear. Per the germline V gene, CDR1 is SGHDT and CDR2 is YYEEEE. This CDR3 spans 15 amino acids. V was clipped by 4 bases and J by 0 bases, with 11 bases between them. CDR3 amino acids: CASSAAQVSGNTIYF. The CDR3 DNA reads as TGTGCCAGCAGCGCGGCGCAGGTCTCTGGAAACACCATATATTTT.

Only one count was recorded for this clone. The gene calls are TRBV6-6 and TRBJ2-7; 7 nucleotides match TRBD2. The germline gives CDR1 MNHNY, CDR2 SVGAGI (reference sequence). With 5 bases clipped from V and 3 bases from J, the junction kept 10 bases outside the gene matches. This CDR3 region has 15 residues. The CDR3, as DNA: TGTGCCAGCAGTATTTTAGCGGGTCGGGGCTACGAGCAGTACTTC. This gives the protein CASSILAGRGYEQYF.

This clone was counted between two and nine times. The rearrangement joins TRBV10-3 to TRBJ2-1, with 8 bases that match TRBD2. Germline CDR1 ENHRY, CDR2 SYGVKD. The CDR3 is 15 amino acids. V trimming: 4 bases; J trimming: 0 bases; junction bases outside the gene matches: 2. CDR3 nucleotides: TGTGCCATCAGTGTGGCGGGAGGCTCCTACAATGAGCAGTTCTTC. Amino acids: CAISVAGGSYNEQFF.

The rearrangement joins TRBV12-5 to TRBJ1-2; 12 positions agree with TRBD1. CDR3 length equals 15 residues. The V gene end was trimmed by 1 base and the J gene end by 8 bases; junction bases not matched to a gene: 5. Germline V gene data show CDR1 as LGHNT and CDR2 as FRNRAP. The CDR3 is CASGLGDRGQEGYTF. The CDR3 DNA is TGTGCTAGTGGTTTGGGGGACAGGGGGCAAGAGGGCTACACCTTC.